These 30 T cell receptor beta chains came from one sample sequenced in a study of T-cell memory formation after mild COVID-19. TCRdb used MiXCR to reprocess the 5' RACE reads, holding one entry per CDR3 protein. The sample lists about 340,000 distinct CDR3 sequences, around 14% seen once, with 22% in the top ten. The sample was PBMCs or a T cell subset sorted from them (not recorded which). These receptors were collected from a man aged 18 to 29 who had mild COVID-19 (a few samples of this study predate the infection). Cell type and time point are not known.

The chain is built from TRBV11-2 and TRBJ1-1; TRBD1 aligns across 9 bases. Trimming removed 0 bases from V and 6 bases from J; junction bases left unmatched: 5. The CDR3 length is 15 residues. Per the germline V gene, CDR1 is SGHAT and CDR2 is FQNNGV. The CDR3 loop is CASSLEGTGRPEAFF. The CDR3 DNA follows: TGTGCCAGCAGCTTAGAAGGGACAGGGAGGCCTGAAGCTTTCTTT.

Only a few counts were recorded for this clonotype. The V call is TRBV7-7, the J call TRBJ2-5; 15 bases are a match to TRBD2. Germline lookup yields CDR1 SSHAT and CDR2 FNYEAQ (reference sequence). This CDR3 contains 17 residues. The trim removed 5 bases at V and 4 bases at J, leaving 8 bases unmatched. CDR3 bases: TGTGCCAGCAGCCCCGGGACTAGCGGGGGGAGTGGAGAGACCCAGTACTTC. Protein sequence: CASSPGTSGGSGETQYF. Complete variable domain (other parts from reference TRBV7-7 and TRBJ2-5): GAGVSQSPRYKVTKRGQDVTLRCDPISSHATLYWYQQALGQGPEFLTYFNYEAQPDKSGLPSDRFSAERPEGSISTLTIQRTEQRDSAMYRCASSPGTSGGSGETQYFGPGTRLLVL.

This clonotype was counted many times. The CDR3 protein is CASSVTPPPQYF. The CDR3 region has the DNA TGTGCCAGCAGCGTGACGCCGCCGCCCCAGTACTTC. The rearrangement links TRBV7-2 to TRBJ2-5; D gene unclear. The CDR3 runs 12 residues. The germline gives CDR1 SGHTA, CDR2 FQGNSA. The V and J ends lost 5 bases and 9 bases respectively, with 13 bases between them.

This chain connects TRBV12-3 or TRBV12-4 to TRBJ1-1, with no clear D. The CDR3 has 15 amino acids. V was clipped by 5 bases and J by 0 bases, with 13 bases between them. The CDR3 is CASSSQEGMNTEAFF. Here the CDR3 DNA reads TGTGCCAGCAGTAGTCAGGAGGGCATGAACACTGAAGCTTTCTTT.

This chain links TRBV20-1 with TRBJ1-2; perhaps TRBD1 as D (6 bases). The CDR3 is 15 amino acids. Trimming took off 4 bases at V and 4 bases at J, with 19 bases between the two ends. Germline V gene data show CDR1 as DFQATT and CDR2 as SNEGSKA (reference sequence). This chain's CDR3 is CSATGSRGGGYGYTF. For the CDR3, the DNA is TGCAGTGCTACGGGATCCAGGGGTGGTGGCTATGGCTACACCTTC.

This clonotype was found many times. The rearrangement joins TRBV18 to TRBJ2-1; no firm D call. The CDR3 extends over 14 amino acids. The germline V gene encodes CDR1 KGHSH and CDR2 LQKENI. Trimming removed 1 base at V and 0 bases at J, with 4 bases between. For the CDR3, the DNA is TGTGCCAGCTCACCACAGGCCTCCTACAATGAGCAGTTCTTC. Residues: CASSPQASYNEQFF.

This chain connects TRBV19 to TRBJ1-4; unclear D gene. V was clipped by 5 bases and J by 5 bases, with 15 bases between them. The CDR3 spans 15 residues. CDR1 and CDR2 from the germline V gene are LNHDA and SQIVND (reference sequence). DNA for the CDR3: TGTGCCAGTAGTCCTAGTCTCGTGGGGAATGAAAAACTGTTTTTT. Translating gives CASSPSLVGNEKLFF.

This clonotype turned up a few times. The junction departs from the called germline gene at one end, perhaps through a read error. The V and J genes are TRBV6-1 and TRBJ1-2, with D perhaps TRBD1 (5 bases). Per germline, CDR1 MNHNS and CDR2 SASEGT. There are 13 residues in the CDR3. The CDR3 region is CANSGGSNYGYTF. The CDR3 coding sequence is TGTGCCAACAGTGGGGGGTCTAACTATGGCTACACCTTC.

This clonotype was counted only a few times. The J gene is TRBJ1-1, the V gene TRBV6-5, with a possible D match to TRBD1 (5 bases). The CDR3 is 14 amino acids. V shed 2 bases and J shed 5 bases, with 12 bases lying between them. Germline CDR1 is MNHEY and CDR2 is SVGAGI. DNA for the CDR3: TGTGCCAGCAGTTACGTACGGAAGGGGACTGAAGCTTTCTTT. Its translation is CASSYVRKGTEAFF.

In its sample, this clonotype was seen a few times. The chain is built from TRBV7-9 and TRBJ1-1, with TRBD1 matching 7 bases. V shed 5 bases, J shed 7 bases, and the junction held 10 bases outside the gene matches. The CDR3 extends over 14 amino acids. Germline assignment: CDR1 SEHNR and CDR2 FQNEAQ (reference sequence). The CDR3: CASSLLTGVGEAFF. The CDR3 DNA reads TGTGCCAGCAGCCTTTTAACAGGGGTTGGTGAAGCTTTCTTT.

This sequence joins TRBV12-3 or TRBV12-4 and TRBJ1-3; D may be TRBD1 (6 bases). The ends were cut back, 6 bases at V and 0 bases at J, with 9 bases in the middle. The CDR3 consists of 14 residues. The CDR3 loop is CASRGTYSGNTIYF. In nucleotides, the CDR3 is TGTGCCAGCAGGGGGACATACTCTGGAAACACCATATATTTT.

The chain carries TRBV4-3 and TRBJ2-1; a possible D gene is TRBD1 (5 bases). Germline assignment: CDR1 LGHNA and CDR2 YSLEER. Trimming left V 0 bases short and J 5 bases short, with 14 bases between. The CDR3 contains 16 residues. The CDR3 reads CASSQDWGVGNNEQFF. CDR3 in DNA: TGCGCCAGCAGCCAAGATTGGGGCGTGGGTAACAATGAGCAGTTCTTC.

The chain recombines TRBV12-3 or TRBV12-4 with TRBJ1-1; 8 bases match TRBD1. With 2 bases clipped from V and 5 bases from J, the junction kept 16 bases outside the gene matches. The CDR3 totals 18 residues. In DNA form, the CDR3 reads TGTGCCAGCAGTTTATCCCGACAGGGGATAAGGAAAAGGACTGAAGCTTTCTTT. Protein sequence: CASSLSRQGIRKRTEAFF.

The chain recombines TRBV20-1 with TRBJ2-5; D possibly corresponds to TRBD2 (5 bases). Trimming removed 6 bases from V and 2 bases from J, with 10 bases in between. The CDR3 length is 12 residues. Germline CDR1 and CDR2: DFQATT and SNEGSKA (reference sequence). CDR3 region: CSAPDSQETQYF. The CDR3, as DNA: TGCAGTGCGCCGGACTCACAAGAGACCCAGTACTTC.

In this sample, this clonotype turned up a few times. The chain carries TRBV5-1 and TRBJ1-1; possible D gene TRBD1, 5 bases. Germline V gene lookup returns CDR1 SGHRS and CDR2 YFSETQ. Trimming pared 0 bases from V and 7 bases from J, leaving 10 bases between. CDR3 size: 13 residues. Here the CDR3 reads CASSLEFQGEAFF. The CDR3 DNA follows: TGCGCCAGCAGCTTGGAGTTTCAGGGTGAAGCTTTCTTT.

This clonotype was detected a few times. This chain links TRBV9 with TRBJ1-6; D unclear. CDR1 SGDLS and CDR2 YYNGEE come from the germline V gene. V lost 0 bases to trimming and J lost 10 bases, with 8 bases between them. This CDR3 is 13 amino acids long. The CDR3 reads CASSVVEASPLHF. The CDR3 DNA is TGTGCCAGCAGCGTAGTCGAGGCATCACCCCTCCACTTT. The whole variable domain, remainder taken from reference TRBV9 and TRBJ1-6, is DSGVTQTPKHLITATGQRVTLRCSPRSGDLSVYWYQQSLDQGLQFLIQYYNGEERAKGNILERFSAQQFPDLHSELNLSSLELGDSALYFCASSVVEASPLHFGNGTRLTVT.

The genes are TRBV12-3 or TRBV12-4 and TRBJ2-1; 9 nucleotides match TRBD2. J gave up 8 bases and V 9 bases, and 8 bases lay outside the gene matches. This CDR3 is 13 amino acids long. This chain's CDR3 is CASSSGVVYEQFF. The CDR3 region has the DNA TGTGCCAGTTCTAGCGGGGTGGTCTATGAGCAGTTCTTC.

The V and J genes are TRBV6-2 or TRBV6-3 and TRBJ1-1; D uncertain. The CDR3 covers 13 residues. Per germline, CDR1 MNHEY and CDR2 SVGEGT. V gave up 8 bases and J gave up 2 bases, with 12 bases separating them. The chain's CDR3 is CASRPSSNTEAFF. CDR3 coding DNA: TGTGCCAGCCGACCCTCGTCTAACACTGAAGCTTTCTTT.

This rearrangement joins TRBV10-3 to TRBJ2-2; no clear D gene. Trimming removed 0 bases at V and 5 bases at J, with 13 bases between. Germline CDR1 is ENHRY and CDR2 is SYGVKD. The CDR3 runs 16 residues. The CDR3 nucleotides read TGTGCCATCAGTGAGTCGACCTTTGCTCGGACCGGGGAGCTGTTTTTT. It yields the protein CAISESTFARTGELFF.

J is TRBJ2-5 and V is TRBV20-1, with D possibly matching TRBD2 (7 bases). With 0 bases removed from V and 7 bases from J, the gap between germline ends came to 12 bases. Germline V gene lookup returns CDR1 DFQATT and CDR2 SNEGSKA (reference sequence). CDR3 length equals 13 residues. The CDR3 is CSAREGGAGTQYF. In nucleotides, the CDR3 is TGCAGTGCTAGAGAGGGGGGGGCTGGGACCCAGTACTTC.

This clonotype was detected a few times. The rearrangement joins TRBV12-3 or TRBV12-4 to TRBJ1-5; tentatively, D is TRBD1 (5 bases). The CDR3 length is 17 residues. The ends were cut back, 0 bases at V and 5 bases at J, with 17 bases in the middle. The CDR3 here is CASSLARGREGHQPQHF. CDR3 coding DNA: TGTGCCAGCAGTTTAGCGCGTGGGAGGGAGGGACATCAGCCCCAGCATTTT.

This clonotype was seen many times. This chain connects TRBV24-1 to TRBJ2-5; tentatively, D is TRBD2 (6 bases). The germline CDR1 and CDR2 sequences are KGHDR and SFDVKD. Trimming stripped 4 bases from V and 5 bases from J, with 10 bases between. The CDR3 extends over 13 amino acids. The CDR3 nucleotides are TGTGCCACCAGTGAATCGGGGGTTGAGACCCAGTACTTC. It codes for CATSESGVETQYF.

The J gene is TRBJ1-3, the V gene TRBV5-1; D unclear. V shed 4 bases and J shed 6 bases, with 14 bases lying between them. Germline-derived CDR1 and CDR2 are SGHRS and YFSETQ. CDR3 length equals 14 residues. The DNA of the CDR3 is TGCGCCAGCAGCCCCAGACCGACTGTAAACACCATATATTTT. Encoded protein: CASSPRPTVNTIYF.

This clonotype appeared a few times. The chain couples TRBV7-9 to TRBJ2-3; D is perhaps TRBD1 (6 bases). The CDR3 consists of 15 residues. Per the germline V gene, CDR1 is SEHNR and CDR2 is FQNEAQ (reference sequence). V lost 3 bases, J lost 2 bases, and 12 bases lay in between. The chain's CDR3 is CASSLRWGLTDTQYF. In nucleotides, the CDR3 is TGTGCCAGCAGCTTGAGGTGGGGGCTCACAGATACGCAGTATTTT.

This clonotype was counted a few times. V usage is TRBV6-1 and J usage is TRBJ1-1; D is uncertain. With 4 bases removed from V and 7 bases from J, the gap between germline ends came to 7 bases. Per the germline V gene, CDR1 is MNHNS and CDR2 is SASEGT. The CDR3 sequence is 11 residues long. The CDR3 reads CASSGSFEAFF. The DNA for the CDR3 is TGTGCCAGCAGTGGGTCTTTTGAAGCTTTCTTT.

This clonotype has ten or more counts. CDR3 sequence: CASSVGGVQPQHF. CDR3 DNA: TGTGCCAGCAGCGTAGGGGGGGTTCAGCCCCAGCATTTT. The rearrangement uses TRBV9 and TRBJ1-5; D possibly corresponds to TRBD1 (5 bases). The V end was cut by 0 bases, the J end by 6 bases, with 7 bases between. The CDR3 spans 13 residues. The germline V gene encodes CDR1 SGDLS and CDR2 YYNGEE. The entire variable domain, with the rest obtained from reference TRBV9 and TRBJ1-5, is as follows: DSGVTQTPKHLITATGQRVTLRCSPRSGDLSVYWYQQSLDQGLQFLIQYYNGEERAKGNILERFSAQQFPDLHSELNLSSLELGDSALYFCASSVGGVQPQHFGDGTRLSIL.

This clonotype has a count of ten or more. CDR3 nucleotide sequence: TGCGCCAGCAGTCTAACCGCTCAAGAGACCCAGTACTTC. Protein: CASSLTAQETQYF. J is TRBJ2-5 and V is TRBV4-3; no clear D gene. Germline CDR1 LGHNA, CDR2 YSLEER. V was trimmed by 6 bases and J by 2 bases, leaving 10 bases between them. This CDR3 has 13 amino acids.

This clonotype was picked up a small number of times. V and J are TRBV7-2 and TRBJ2-7; no clear D. This CDR3 spans 14 amino acids. Trimming left V 5 bases short and J 4 bases short, with 15 bases between. Germline-derived CDR1 and CDR2 are SGHTA and FQGNSA. CDR3 loop: CASSPRNSAYEQYV. DNA for the CDR3: TGTGCCAGCAGCCCCCGAAATTCCGCTTACGAGCAGTACGTC.

The chain has TRBV23-1 and TRBJ2-1; TRBD2 agrees at 8 bases. TRBV23-1 is annotated as an ORF whose role is uncertain. CDR3 length: 15 amino acids. V lost 8 bases to trimming and J lost 8 bases; unmatched junction nucleotides: 14. CDR3: CASVTGLAGGYEQFF. The CDR3 DNA reads as TGCGCCAGCGTGACCGGACTAGCCGGGGGGTATGAGCAGTTCTTC.

This clonotype was picked up a small number of times. The rearrangement links TRBV12-3 or TRBV12-4 to TRBJ2-3; D is uncertain. The CDR3 contains 13 residues. Trimming took 6 bases from V and 0 from J, leaving 7 bases between them. The DNA for the CDR3 is TGTGCCAGCAGCACCTCTAGCACAGATACGCAGTATTTT. Amino acid sequence: CASSTSSTDTQYF.